The 16 T cell receptor beta chains below were found in one sample sequenced in a study of blood T cell repertoires in COVID-19 (dated by TCRdb to the early 2020s). Library method: the immunoSEQ multiplex PCR assay. Not all clones reach the TCRdb copy of this immuneACCESS table, which keeps in-frame sequences only. Checked studies attribute under half of the gap to unresolved V genes and leave the rest unexplained. The sample table shows about 480,000 clones, and around 88% are seen once. The biggest ten clones account for roughly 13% of the sample. Material for sequencing was peripheral blood. The receptors were sampled from a woman aged 45-60 years with COVID-19, enrolled during active disease.

This clone was seen just once. The gene calls are TRBV3-1 (or the pseudogene TRBV3-2) and TRBJ2-2; no definite D call. The germline V and J ends were trimmed by 5 bases and 8 bases, with 24 bases remaining between them. Germline CDR1 and CDR2: LGHDT and YNNKEL (reference sequence). CDR3 length: 17 residues. The CDR3 loop is CASSSRFEQSLRGELFF. In DNA, the CDR3 is TGTGCCAGCAGCTCGCGATTTGAGCAGAGTTTGAGGGGGGAGCTGTTTTTT.

The rearrangement joins TRBV6-5 to TRBJ1-1, with 9 bases lining up with TRBD1. J lost 4 bases, V lost 6 bases, and 6 bases had no gene match. The CDR3 length is 14 residues. The germline gives CDR1 MNHEY, CDR2 SVGAGI. CDR3 nucleotide sequence: TGTGCCAGCAGCTGGACAGGGGCAGGCACTGAAGCTTTCTTT. Its translation: CASSWTGAGTEAFF.

This clone showed up just once. The chain combines TRBV9 with TRBJ1-2; the match to TRBD1 covers 7 bases. Germline values: CDR1 SGDLS, CDR2 YYNGEE. The CDR3 is 15 amino acids. V was pared by 4 bases and J by 7 bases, with 13 bases of the junction left unmatched. CDR3 sequence: CASSSRRKGASGYTF. CDR3 nucleotides: TGTGCCAGCAGCTCACGCCGGAAGGGGGCGAGTGGCTACACCTTC.

The chain links TRBV6-5 to TRBJ1-2; no definite D call. Trimming removed 5 bases from V and 0 bases from J, with 10 bases in between. Germline V gives CDR1 MNHEY, CDR2 SVGAGI. The CDR3 totals 14 residues. In DNA form, the CDR3 reads TGTGCCAGCAGTCCAGTTACACCTAACTATGGCTACACCTTC. This sequence encodes CASSPVTPNYGYTF.

The chain carries TRBV6-5 and TRBJ2-1, with D tentatively TRBD2 (5 bases). CDR1 and CDR2 from the germline V gene are MNHEY and SVGAGI. V was pared by 8 bases and J by 10 bases, with 18 bases between. The CDR3 runs to 13 residues. CDR3 nucleotide sequence: TGTGCCAGCTTCGAGACGGACTTTCGGGAGCAGTTCTTC. Translated: CASFETDFREQFF.

The J gene is TRBJ2-7, the V gene TRBV7-2, with D possibly TRBD1 on 6 matching bases. Germline values: CDR1 SGHTA, CDR2 FQGNSA. The V gene lost 5 bases and the J gene lost 3 bases, with 17 bases spanning the gap. This CDR3 is 15 amino acids long. The DNA for the CDR3 is TGTGCCAGCAGCCCTTTTCTGGGCAGGGGCTACGAGCAGTACTTC. Residues: CASSPFLGRGYEQYF.

The rearrangement uses TRBV9 and TRBJ2-7; TRBD2 might be the D (8 bases). Germline V gene lookup returns CDR1 SGDLS and CDR2 YYNGEE. The V gene lost 6 bases and the J gene lost 5 bases, with 21 bases spanning the gap. CDR3 length: 15 residues. The CDR3 region is CASNTGGTAVNEQYF. The CDR3 DNA reads as TGTGCCAGCAATACGGGGGGGACAGCGGTCAACGAGCAGTACTTC.

The J gene is TRBJ2-5, the V gene TRBV11-3, with 9 bases matching TRBD2. The CDR3 runs to 16 residues. V lost 1 base, J lost 1 base, and 4 bases stayed unmatched. CDR1 is SGHNT and CDR2 is YENEEA in the germline V gene. The CDR3 region has the DNA TGTGCCAGCAGCTTAGGGGGAGCGGGGGGCCAAGAGACCCAGTACTTC. It yields the protein CASSLGGAGGQETQYF.

The chain links TRBV5-4 to TRBJ2-7; no clear D gene. V was clipped by 0 bases and J by 0 bases, with 10 bases between them. Germline values: CDR1 SGHNT, CDR2 YYREEE (reference sequence). CDR3 length equals 15 residues. Here the CDR3 reads CASSLDFWSSYEQYF. The CDR3 DNA follows: TGTGCCAGCAGCTTGGACTTCTGGAGCTCCTACGAGCAGTACTTC.

The chain has TRBV4-1 and TRBJ2-5; 7 bases align to TRBD1. Germline lookup yields CDR1 MGHRA and CDR2 YSYEKL. The CDR3 extends over 16 amino acids. V shed 4 bases, J shed 4 bases, and the junction held 12 bases outside the gene matches. CDR3 sequence (DNA): TGCGCCAGCAGCCCCCCCCCGACAGGGAAGGCAGAGACCCAGTACTTC. Its protein product is CASSPPPTGKAETQYF.

The chain is built from TRBV5-3 and TRBJ1-5, with TRBD1 matching over 7 bases. TRBV5-3 is marked as an open reading frame, function uncertain. The CDR3 covers 18 residues. Losses at the gene ends were 0 bases for V and 2 bases for J; bases not matched to a gene: 11. CDR3 sequence: CARSLVVLRGLGNQPQHF. The CDR3, as DNA: TGTGCCAGAAGCTTGGTCGTTTTGAGGGGGCTCGGCAATCAGCCCCAGCATTTT.

The chain employs TRBV19 and TRBJ2-3; D unresolved. Germline assignment: CDR1 LNHDA and CDR2 SQIVND (reference sequence). The V end was cut by 3 bases, the J end by 2 bases, with 9 bases between. The CDR3 is 14 amino acids. The DNA of the CDR3 is TGTGCCAGTAGTATGAGTGGGCTCACAGATACGCAGTATTTT. Translating it yields CASSMSGLTDTQYF. The full variable domain, rest sourced from reference TRBV19 and TRBJ2-3, is DGGITQSPKYLFRKEGQNVTLSCEQNLNHDAMYWYRQDPGQGLRLIYYSQIVNDFQKGDIAEGYSVSREKKESFPLTVTSAQKNPTAFYLCASSMSGLTDTQYFGPGTRLTVL.

This chain's CDR3 is CASSGRGEQFF. The CDR3 DNA reads as TGTGCCAGCAGTGGGCGGGGTGAGCAGTTCTTC. The chain joins TRBV12-3 or TRBV12-4 to TRBJ2-1, with D perhaps TRBD2 (6 bases). CDR3 length: 11 residues. Between the trimmed V and J ends, which lost 5 bases and 9 bases, there was a span of 8 bases.

The chain joins TRBV28 to TRBJ2-7; D is perhaps TRBD2 (7 bases). Deletions cut 3 bases from V and 0 bases from J, with 15 bases between. CDR3 length equals 16 residues. Germline V lookup: CDR1 MDHEN, CDR2 SYDVKM. Here the CDR3 reads CASSLGGGESSYEQYF. CDR3 nucleotides: TGTGCCAGCAGTTTGGGGGGGGGCGAAAGCTCCTACGAGCAGTACTTC.

This clone was found a few times. Distinct nucleotide sequences in the sample also encode this CDR3. V is TRBV7-9 and J is TRBJ1-1; possibly TRBD1 for D (5 bases). Per the germline V gene, CDR1 is SEHNR and CDR2 is FQNEAQ (reference sequence). This CDR3 has 13 residues. Deletions cut 5 bases from V and 3 bases from J, with 10 bases between. CDR3 protein: CASSLLGDTEAFF. CDR3 bases: TGTGCCAGCAGCCTGCTAGGGGACACTGAAGCTTTCTTT.

The chain joins TRBV6-5 to TRBJ2-7; TRBD2 is a possible D gene (5 bases). There are 12 residues in the CDR3. The V gene's germline CDR1 is MNHEY and CDR2 SVGAGI. With 11 bases removed from V and 0 bases from J, the gap between germline ends came to 11 bases. Here the CDR3 DNA reads TGTGCCGGCGAGGGTGACTCCTACGAGCAGTACTTC. Protein product: CAGEGDSYEQYF.